Listed here are 25 T cell receptor beta chains from one sample, sequenced in a study of patients and donors after allogeneic stem cell transplantation. TCRdb used MiXCR to reprocess the RT-PCR reads, holding one entry per CDR3 protein. The repertoire holds some 880,000 distinct CDR3 sequences, with under 20% as singletons. Sequenced material: blood, either unsorted or a sorted T cell fraction (not recorded which). The source of these receptors is a human donor who was either an allogeneic HSCT recipient or a stem cell or donor lymphocyte infusion donor (not recorded which). It is not recorded whose cells these are; they may come from a transplant donor.

This clonotype was seen ten or more times. This chain links TRBV6-5 with TRBJ1-2; D gene uncertain. CDR1 is MNHEY and CDR2 is SVGAGI in the germline V gene. V was trimmed by 0 bases and J by 1 base, leaving 15 bases between them. The CDR3 is made up of 17 amino acids. The CDR3 is CASSYSISAAHNYGYTF. The CDR3 coding sequence is TGTGCCAGCAGTTACTCGATATCCGCTGCGCATAACTATGGCTACACCTTC.

J is TRBJ1-2 and V is TRBV27, with no clear D. The CDR3 covers 13 residues. V was trimmed by 9 bases and J by 7 bases, leaving 18 bases between them. In germline, CDR1 is MNHEY, CDR2 SMNVEV (reference sequence). The CDR3 DNA reads as TGTGCCAGTCAGCGTCGGGGTTACGGTGGCTACACCTTC. Its translation: CASQRRGYGGYTF.

This clonotype was detected only a few times. The chain employs TRBV5-1 and TRBJ1-4; D might be TRBD1 (6 bases). Germline CDR1 and CDR2: SGHRS and YFSETQ. V lost 0 bases and J lost 3, with 15 bases in between. The CDR3 contains 17 residues. The CDR3 loop is CASSLAGQGRANEKLFF. The CDR3 coding sequence is TGCGCCAGCAGCTTGGCCGGGCAGGGGCGGGCTAATGAAAAACTGTTTTTT.

The chain is built from TRBV29-1 and TRBJ1-1, with 7 bases fitting TRBD1. The germline gives CDR1 SQVTM, CDR2 ANQGSEA. CDR3 length: 12 residues. The ends lost 3 bases at V and 10 bases at J; junction bases unmatched: 8. CDR3 protein: CSVDHRSGGAFF. The CDR3 region has the DNA TGCAGCGTTGACCACCGCTCAGGGGGAGCTTTCTTT.

The V gene is TRBV5-1, the J gene TRBJ2-3; TRBD2 aligns across 11 bases. Germline-derived CDR1 and CDR2 are SGHRS and YFSETQ. J lost 1 base, V lost 2 bases, and 6 bases had no gene match. CDR3 size: 17 residues. As DNA, the CDR3 is TGCGCCAGCAGCTTACCCCTAGCGGGGGGAGGCACAGATACGCAGTATTTT. Amino acid sequence: CASSLPLAGGGTDTQYF.

This clonotype was recorded a few times. The rearrangement uses TRBV5-1 and TRBJ2-1, with 11 bases lining up with TRBD2. CDR3 size: 17 residues. Germline V gene sequence: CDR1 SGHRS, CDR2 YFSETQ. V was pared by 0 bases and J by 7 bases, with 9 bases of the junction left unmatched. The CDR3 DNA reads as TGCGCCAGCAGCTTGGTTCCTACTAGCGGGAGTAGGAATGAGCAGTTCTTC. This encodes CASSLVPTSGSRNEQFF.

This clonotype was recorded many times. The gene calls are TRBV12-3 or TRBV12-4 and TRBJ1-6; D is undetermined. The ends were cut back, 3 bases at V and 9 bases at J, with 6 bases in the middle. The length of the CDR3 is 12 residues. In DNA form, the CDR3 reads TGTGCCAGCAGTTTTGGTGGTTCACCCCTCCACTTT. It codes for CASSFGGSPLHF.

V gene TRBV12-3 or TRBV12-4 combines with J gene TRBJ2-6; D gene ambiguous. The CDR3 contains 16 residues. Trimming stripped 7 bases from V and 0 bases from J, with 13 bases between. For the CDR3, the DNA is TGTGCCAGCAAGCTATTACAGAGCTCTGGGGCCAACGTCCTGACTTTC. It codes for CASKLLQSSGANVLTF.

This clonotype has more than one count but fewer than ten. This chain joins TRBV12-3 or TRBV12-4 and TRBJ2-7; 8 nucleotides match TRBD1. CDR3 size: 13 residues. V shed 5 bases and J 3 bases; nucleotides not matched to a gene: 3. CDR3 nucleotide sequence: TGTGCCAGCAGTGCGACAGGGGTCTACGAGCAGTACTTC. It yields the protein CASSATGVYEQYF.

The chain uses TRBV5-1 and TRBJ2-1; D is ambiguous. Germline V gene sequence: CDR1 SGHRS, CDR2 YFSETQ. This CDR3 spans 16 amino acids. Trimming stripped 0 bases from V and 2 bases from J, with 12 bases between. In DNA form, the CDR3 reads TGCGCCAGCAGCTTGGCGGCGTTGGGTACCTACAATGAGCAGTTCTTC. It translates to CASSLAALGTYNEQFF.

The rearrangement links TRBV7-9 to TRBJ1-1; a weak D match, TRBD1 (5 bases). Germline V gene sequence: CDR1 SEHNR, CDR2 FQNEAQ (reference sequence). V gave up 5 bases and J gave up 4 bases, with 14 bases separating them. This CDR3 comprises 14 residues. The CDR3 coding sequence is TGTGCCAGCAGCCTAACGCGGGACGTCACTGAAGCTTTCTTT. Translated, it gives CASSLTRDVTEAFF.

This clonotype was detected ten times or more. The chain combines TRBV10-3 with TRBJ2-1, with a possible D match to TRBD1 (6 bases). Trimming stripped 6 bases from V and 3 bases from J, with 12 bases between. CDR1 and CDR2 (germline): ENHRY, SYGVKD. The CDR3 spans 14 residues. CDR3 residues: CAISRQANYNEQFF. The CDR3 nucleotides are TGTGCCATCAGCAGACAGGCGAACTACAATGAGCAGTTCTTC.

The CDR3 sequence is CATSNRDREETQYF. As DNA, the CDR3 is TGTGCCACCAGCAACCGGGACAGGGAAGAGACCCAGTACTTC. The chain joins TRBV24-1 to TRBJ2-5, with 9 positions matching TRBD1. The V gene end was trimmed by 7 bases and the J gene end by 3 bases; junction bases not matched to a gene: 5. The germline V gene has CDR1 KGHDR and CDR2 SFDVKD. The length of the CDR3 is 14 residues.

The sample holds a few counts of this clonotype. The chain couples TRBV7-9 to TRBJ1-6; D gene uncertain. Germline V CDR1 and CDR2: SEHNR, FQNEAQ (reference sequence). Trimming pared 2 bases from V and 9 bases from J, leaving 8 bases between. The CDR3 is 13 residues long. The CDR3 spells CASSLQEVSPLHF. The CDR3 coding sequence is TGTGCCAGCAGCTTACAGGAAGTTTCACCCCTCCACTTT.

This clonotype has a handful of counts. The chain joins TRBV6-2 or TRBV6-3 to TRBJ2-1; 8 bases map to TRBD2. This CDR3 spans 12 amino acids. Germline V CDR1 and CDR2: MNHEY, SVGEGT. This CDR3 reads CVTGGKNNEQFF. CDR3 DNA sequence: TGTGTCACGGGGGGGAAAAACAATGAGCAGTTCTTC.

This clonotype has a handful of counts. CDR3 loop: CASSQDRRPGNTIYF. The CDR3 DNA sequence: TGCGCCAGCAGCCAAGATAGACGGCCTGGAAACACCATATATTTT. V gene TRBV4-3 combines with J gene TRBJ1-3; D unresolved. CDR3 size: 15 residues. CDR1 is LGHNA, CDR2 YSLEER, per germline. V shed 0 bases and J shed 2 bases, with 8 bases lying between them.

This clonotype was seen a few times. An end of the junction does not agree with germline; a read error may underlie this. This chain uses TRBV5-1 with TRBJ2-1; 8 nucleotides agree with TRBD2. Germline CDR1 SGHRS, CDR2 YFSETQ. This CDR3 comprises 14 residues. The CDR3 reads CASSLVAGMNEQFF. The CDR3 nucleotides read TGCGCCAGCAGTTTGGTAGCGGGGATGAATGAGCAGTTCTTC. The variable domain in full, with the rest retrieved from reference TRBV5-1 and TRBJ2-1, is KAGVTQTPRYLIKTRGQQVTLSCSPISGHRSVSWYQQTPGQGLQFLFEYFSETQRNKGNFPGRFSGRQFSNSRSEMNVSTLELGDSALYLCASSLVAGMNEQFFGPGTRLTVL.

This clonotype occurred once. At one end, the junction sequence differs from germline, possibly due to a read error. V and J are TRBV24-1 and TRBJ2-2; 8 nucleotides agree with TRBD1. The CDR3 is 15 residues long. Germline CDR1 KGHDR, CDR2 SFDVKD. The CDR3 bases are TGTGCCACCTGTGATCGCAGGGGGCAAGCCGGGGAGCTGTTTTTT. As protein: CATCDRRGQAGELFF.

This clonotype was found a few times. The rearrangement uses TRBV5-6 and TRBJ2-1; no clear D gene. The germline V and J ends were trimmed by 6 bases and 7 bases, with 20 bases remaining between them. The length of the CDR3 is 15 residues. Germline CDR1 is SGHDT and CDR2 is YYEEEE. DNA of the CDR3: TGTGCCAGCACCCTAATTATGGCTACAGTGAATGAGCAGTTCTTC. This translates into CASTLIMATVNEQFF.

This clonotype has at least ten counts. V usage is TRBV12-3 or TRBV12-4 and J usage is TRBJ2-7; D is tentatively TRBD1 or TRBD2 (5 bases each). This CDR3 is built from 14 residues. Trimming took off 4 bases at V and 0 bases at J, with 10 bases between the two ends. Here the CDR3 reads CASSSGTASYEQYF. The DNA of the CDR3 is TGTGCCAGCAGTTCCGGGACCGCCTCCTACGAGCAGTACTTC.

This clonotype was detected a few times. The CDR3 DNA follows: TGTGCCACCAGTGCCAGTCCCTACAATGAGCAGTTCTTC. The encoded protein is CATSASPYNEQFF. This rearrangement joins TRBV24-1 to TRBJ2-1; D not resolved. The V and J ends lost 5 bases and 2 bases respectively, with 6 bases between them. The CDR3 sequence is 13 residues long. Germline values: CDR1 KGHDR, CDR2 SFDVKD.

The J gene is TRBJ2-7, the V gene TRBV2; TRBD1 aligns across 9 bases. CDR1 is SNHLY, CDR2 FYNNEI, per germline. The CDR3 runs to 13 residues. The V and J ends lost 7 bases and 3 bases, in that order; junction bases with no gene match: 4. As DNA, the CDR3 is TGTGCCAGCAAAGGGACAGGGATCTACGAGCAGTACTTC. Its protein product is CASKGTGIYEQYF. The full variable domain, with the rest looked up from reference TRBV2 and TRBJ2-7, is EPEVTQTPSHQVTQMGQEVILRCVPISNHLYFYWYRQILGQKVEFLVSFYNNEISEKSEIFDDQFSVERPDGSNFTLKIRSTKLEDSAMYFCASKGTGIYEQYFGPGTRLTVT.

The gene calls are TRBV20-1 and TRBJ2-7; TRBD1 or TRBD2 may be the D gene (5 bases each). The germline V gene has CDR1 DFQATT and CDR2 SNEGSKA (reference sequence). The CDR3 spans 14 residues. V gave up 3 bases and J gave up 6 bases, with 18 bases separating them. The CDR3 nucleotides are TGCAGTGCTAGTTCAGGGACGAACCTCCCCGAGCAGTACTTC. Residues: CSASSGTNLPEQYF.

V usage is TRBV6-5 and J usage is TRBJ1-2, with no clear D. The V end lost 4 bases, the J end lost 1 base, and 13 bases lay between the germline ends. The CDR3 sequence is 15 residues long. The germline V gene has CDR1 MNHEY and CDR2 SVGAGI. For the CDR3, the DNA is TGTGCCAGCAGTTCGCCGAGTGACGGTAACTATGGCTACACCTTC. Translation: CASSSPSDGNYGYTF.

The rearrangement links TRBV11-1 to TRBJ1-1; D unclear. The CDR3 covers 19 residues. The V gene's germline CDR1 is SGHAT and CDR2 FQDESV (reference sequence). V shed 2 bases and J shed 1 base, with 23 bases lying between them. The CDR3 reads CASSLRYYGRKLGNTEAFF. In DNA, the CDR3 is TGTGCCAGCAGCTTACGTTATTATGGGAGGAAACTAGGGAACACTGAAGCTTTCTTT.